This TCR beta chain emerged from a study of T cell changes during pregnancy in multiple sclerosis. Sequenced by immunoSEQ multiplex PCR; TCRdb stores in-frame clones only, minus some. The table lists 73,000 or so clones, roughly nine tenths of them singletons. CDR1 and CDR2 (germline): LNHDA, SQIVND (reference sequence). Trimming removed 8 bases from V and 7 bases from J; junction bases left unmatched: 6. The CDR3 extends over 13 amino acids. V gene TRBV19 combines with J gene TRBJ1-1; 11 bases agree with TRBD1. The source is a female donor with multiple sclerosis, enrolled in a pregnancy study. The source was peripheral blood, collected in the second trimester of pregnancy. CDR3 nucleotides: TGTGCCAGTTGGACAGGGGGCTCGGATGAAGCTTTCTTT. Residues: CASWTGGSDEAFF.